A single sample is the source of the 5 T cell receptor beta chains below, sequenced in a study of blood T cell repertoires in COVID-19. Clones were read by immunoSEQ multiplex PCR, and TCRdb kept only the in-frame ones, dropping some. The table records 300,000 or so clones, around 86% of them present only once. The sequenced sample was peripheral blood. Receptors originate from a man between 45 and 60 years old with active or convalescent COVID-19.

This sequence joins TRBV9 and TRBJ2-2; 11 nucleotides match TRBD2. The CDR3 extends over 19 amino acids. Germline trimming cut 0 bases from V and 4 bases from J; bases unmatched to any gene: 11. CDR1 is SGDLS and CDR2 is YYNGEE in the germline V gene. The CDR3 here is CASSVVVAGGPDSTGELFF. The CDR3 region has the DNA TGTGCCAGCAGCGTAGTAGTAGCGGGAGGGCCGGATAGCACCGGGGAGCTGTTTTTT.

The chain has TRBV19 and TRBJ2-3; 9 bases agree with TRBD2. Losses at the gene ends were 10 bases for V and 5 bases for J; bases not matched to a gene: 10. The CDR3 has 14 amino acids. Germline V gene lookup returns CDR1 LNHDA and CDR2 SQIVND (reference sequence). DNA of the CDR3: TGTGCCACCAAGGGGGGACTAGCCGGAGATACGCAGTATTTT. It encodes CATKGGLAGDTQYF.

The rearrangement joins TRBV18 to TRBJ1-4, with 7 nucleotides matching TRBD1. Germline assignment: CDR1 KGHSH and CDR2 LQKENI. The CDR3 is 15 amino acids. The trim removed 4 bases at V and 4 bases at J, leaving 6 bases unmatched. CDR3 sequence: CASSLSTGNNEKLFF. The DNA for the CDR3 is TGTGCCAGCTCACTTTCGACAGGGAATAATGAAAAACTGTTTTTT.

J is TRBJ2-7 and V is TRBV7-6; 11 bases fit TRBD2. This CDR3 contains 16 residues. The V and J ends lost 0 bases and 1 base, in that order; junction bases with no gene match: 2. The V gene's germline CDR1 is SGHVS and CDR2 FNYEAQ. CDR3 amino acids: CASSLATSGASYEQYF. The CDR3 nucleotides are TGTGCCAGCAGCTTAGCGACTAGCGGGGCTTCCTACGAGCAGTACTTC.

The J gene is TRBJ2-3, the V gene TRBV6-5; D is undetermined. This CDR3 comprises 16 residues. From germline, CDR1 is MNHEY and CDR2 SVGAGI. V dropped 3 bases and J dropped 0 bases, with 13 bases sitting between them. This CDR3 reads CASSYSPSPSTDTQYF. CDR3 bases: TGTGCCAGCAGTTATTCTCCCTCTCCTAGCACAGATACGCAGTATTTT.